This TCR beta chain was documented in a study of blood T cell repertoires in COVID-19. This clone has only a few counts. The germline V gene has CDR1 SGHTA and CDR2 FQGTGA. The V and J ends lost 5 bases and 7 bases, in that order; junction bases with no gene match: 7. The CDR3 is 14 residues long. The repertoire was sequenced with immunoSEQ multiplex PCR; TCRdb's copy has only in-frame clones and lacks some. The sample contains about 34,000 clones, 85% of which appear only once. This receptor was identified in a human donor with acute or convalescent COVID-19. The donor label of this sample is uncertain. Sequencing used peripheral blood. The chain employs TRBV7-3 and TRBJ2-1; TRBD1 matches 8 bases. DNA of the CDR3: TGTGCCAGCAGCCGTGGACAGGGCCAGAATGAGCAGTTCTTC. Protein sequence: CASSRGQGQNEQFF.